One sample yielded the 2 T cell receptor beta chains listed below, sequenced in a study of early T cells in non-severe SARS-CoV-2 infection. TCRdb itself ran the 5' RACE reads through MiXCR, one entry per CDR3 protein. The table has approximately 65,000 distinct CDR3 sequences, approximately 10% seen once. Here the sequenced sample was whole blood, taken at baseline. Receptors originate from an adult who was a healthcare worker with PCR-confirmed SARS-CoV-2 infection or an uninfected control (not recorded which).

The chain couples TRBV10-3 to TRBJ2-7; the D is unclear. This CDR3 spans 12 amino acids. The V gene lost 3 bases and the J gene lost 0 bases, with 3 bases spanning the gap. Looked up from germline, CDR1 is ENHRY and CDR2 is SYGVKD. CDR3 nucleotides: TGTGCCATCAGTGACTTCTCCTACGAGCAGTACTTC. This encodes CAISDFSYEQYF.

This clonotype was seen more than once but under ten times. The chain carries TRBV12-3 or TRBV12-4 and TRBJ1-2, with D possibly TRBD1 on 6 matching bases. This CDR3 comprises 17 residues. The germline V and J ends were trimmed by 3 bases and 0 bases, with 17 bases remaining between them. This chain's CDR3 is CASSFGDTRRTNYGYTF. The CDR3 nucleotides are TGTGCCAGCAGTTTCGGGGACACTAGGCGGACTAACTATGGCTACACCTTC.